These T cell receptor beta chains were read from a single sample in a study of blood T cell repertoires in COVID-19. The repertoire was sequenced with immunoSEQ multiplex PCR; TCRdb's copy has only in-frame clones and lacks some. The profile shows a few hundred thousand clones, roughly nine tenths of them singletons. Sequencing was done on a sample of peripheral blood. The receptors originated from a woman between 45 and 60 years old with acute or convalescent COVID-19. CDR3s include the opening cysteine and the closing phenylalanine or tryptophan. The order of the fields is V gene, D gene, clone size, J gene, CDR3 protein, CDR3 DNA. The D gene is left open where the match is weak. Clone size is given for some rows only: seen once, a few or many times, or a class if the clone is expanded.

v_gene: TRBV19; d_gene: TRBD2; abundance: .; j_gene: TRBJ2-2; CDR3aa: CASSMLAGGATGELFF; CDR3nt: TGTGCCAGTAGCATGCTAGCGGGGGGGGCCACCGGGGAGCTGTTTTTT
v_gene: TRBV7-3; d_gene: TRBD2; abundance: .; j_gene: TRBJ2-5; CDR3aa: CASSLVSGGAETQYF; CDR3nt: TGTGCCAGCAGCTTAGTTAGCGGGGGGGCAGAGACCCAGTACTTC
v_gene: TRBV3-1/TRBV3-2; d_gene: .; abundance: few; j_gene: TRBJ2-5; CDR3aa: CASSQVGLEQETQYF; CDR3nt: TGTGCCAGCAGCCAAGTCGGTTTAGAACAAGAGACCCAGTACTTC
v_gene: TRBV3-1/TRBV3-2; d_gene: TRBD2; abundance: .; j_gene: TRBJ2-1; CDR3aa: CASSQGLAGGDNEQFF; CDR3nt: TGTGCCAGCAGCCAAGGACTAGCGGGGGGGGACAATGAGCAGTTCTTC
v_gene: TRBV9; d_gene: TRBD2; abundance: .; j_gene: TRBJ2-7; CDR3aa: CASSVGGGSFVEQYF; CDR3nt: TGTGCCAGCAGCGTAGGGGGAGGGTCGTTCGTCGAGCAGTACTTC
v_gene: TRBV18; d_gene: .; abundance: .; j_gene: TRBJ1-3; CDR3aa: CASSPKQDPRHGDTIYF; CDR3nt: TGTGCCAGCTCACCAAAACAGGACCCTAGACATGGGGACACCATATATTTT
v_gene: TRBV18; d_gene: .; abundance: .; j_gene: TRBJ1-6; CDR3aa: CASSPPDRPLNSPLHF; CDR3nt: TGTGCCAGCTCACCTCCAGACAGGCCGCTTAATTCACCCCTCCACTTT
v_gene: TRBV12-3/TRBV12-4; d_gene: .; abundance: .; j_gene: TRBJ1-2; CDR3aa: CASSPGRDYGYTF; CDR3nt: TGTGCCAGCAGTCCCGGGCGGGACTATGGCTACACCTTC
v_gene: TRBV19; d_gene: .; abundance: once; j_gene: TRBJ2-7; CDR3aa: CASSIFRTEGVAYEQYF; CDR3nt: TGTGCCAGTAGTATTTTCAGGACAGAAGGGGTAGCCTACGAGCAGTACTTC
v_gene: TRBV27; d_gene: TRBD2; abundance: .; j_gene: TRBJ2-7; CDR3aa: CASSGGLAGGAYEQYF; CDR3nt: TGTGCCAGCAGTGGAGGGCTAGCGGGAGGGGCCTACGAGCAGTACTTC
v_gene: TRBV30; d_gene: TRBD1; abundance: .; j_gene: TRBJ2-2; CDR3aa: CAWTRDRGYTGELFF; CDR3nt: TGTGCCTGGACTCGGGACAGGGGTTACACCGGGGAGCTGTTTTTT
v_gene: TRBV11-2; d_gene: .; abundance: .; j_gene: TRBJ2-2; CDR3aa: CASSLDMGVHGELFF; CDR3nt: TGTGCCAGCAGCTTAGATATGGGAGTTCACGGGGAGCTGTTTTTT
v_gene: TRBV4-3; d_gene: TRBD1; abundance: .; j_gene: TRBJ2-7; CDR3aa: CASSQETGRYEQYF; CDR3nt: TGCGCCAGCAGCCAAGAGACAGGGCGGTACGAGCAGTACTTC
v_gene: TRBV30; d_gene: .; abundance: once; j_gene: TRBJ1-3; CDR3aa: CAWSVTAEDTIYF; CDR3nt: TGTGCCTGGAGTGTAACTGCTGAGGACACCATATATTTT
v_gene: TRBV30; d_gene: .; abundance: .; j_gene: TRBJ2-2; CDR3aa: CAWSGRSSIGELFF; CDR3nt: TGTGCCTGGAGTGGCCGGAGTAGCATCGGGGAGCTGTTTTTT
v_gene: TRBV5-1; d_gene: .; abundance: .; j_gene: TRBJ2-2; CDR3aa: CASSTGSTNTGELFF; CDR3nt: TGCGCCAGCAGCACAGGGAGTACGAACACCGGGGAGCTGTTTTTT
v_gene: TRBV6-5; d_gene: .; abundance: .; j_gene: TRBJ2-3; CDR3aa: CASRRDGSRPDTQYF; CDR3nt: TGTGCCAGCAGGCGGGATGGCAGTCGTCCAGATACGCAGTATTTT
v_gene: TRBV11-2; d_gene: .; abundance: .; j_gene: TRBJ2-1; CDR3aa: CASLGPYEQFF; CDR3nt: TGTGCCAGCTTGGGGCCATATGAGCAGTTCTTC
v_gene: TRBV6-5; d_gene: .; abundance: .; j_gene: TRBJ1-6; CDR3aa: CASRPTGNSPLHF; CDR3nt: TGTGCCAGCAGGCCAACAGGGAACTCACCCCTCCACTTT
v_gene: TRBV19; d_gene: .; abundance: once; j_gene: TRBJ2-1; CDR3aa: CASSIEASSGPENEQFF; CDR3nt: TGTGCCAGTAGTATAGAGGCATCTAGTGGCCCTGAAAATGAGCAGTTCTTC
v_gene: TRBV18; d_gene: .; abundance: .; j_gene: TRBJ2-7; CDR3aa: CASSPPAWRAGEQYF; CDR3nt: TGTGCCAGCTCACCACCAGCCTGGCGGGCTGGCGAGCAGTACTTC
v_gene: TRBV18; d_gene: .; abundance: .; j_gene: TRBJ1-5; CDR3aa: CASSPAGLGQPQHF; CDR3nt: TGTGCCAGCTCACCCGCGGGGTTGGGACAGCCCCAGCATTTT
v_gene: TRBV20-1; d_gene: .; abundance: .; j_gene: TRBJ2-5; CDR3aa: CSASRGQETQYF; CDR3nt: TGCAGTGCTAGTCGGGGGCAAGAGACCCAGTACTTC
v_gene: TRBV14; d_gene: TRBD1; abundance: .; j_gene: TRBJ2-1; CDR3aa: CASSPSSGQGIYPYNEQFF; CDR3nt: TGTGCCAGCAGCCCCAGTTCTGGACAGGGGATTTACCCCTACAATGAGCAGTTCTTC
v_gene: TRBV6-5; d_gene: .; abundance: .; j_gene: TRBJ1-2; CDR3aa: CASSLRGNYGYTF; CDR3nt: TGTGCCAGCAGTTTGAGGGGGAACTATGGCTACACCTTC
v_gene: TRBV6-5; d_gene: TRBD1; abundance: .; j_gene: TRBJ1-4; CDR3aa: CATSGTVNEKLFF; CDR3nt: TGTGCCACCTCCGGGACAGTTAATGAAAAACTGTTTTTT
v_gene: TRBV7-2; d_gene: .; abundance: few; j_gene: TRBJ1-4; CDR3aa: CASSLTQVGKLFF; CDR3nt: TGTGCCAGCAGCTTAACCCAAGTCGGGAAACTGTTTTTT
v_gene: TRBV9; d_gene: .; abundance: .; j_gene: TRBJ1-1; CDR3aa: CASSESQKTEAFF; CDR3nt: TGTGCCAGCAGCGAGAGCCAAAAAACTGAAGCTTTCTTT
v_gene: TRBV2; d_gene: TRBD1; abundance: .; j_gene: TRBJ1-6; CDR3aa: CASSGTGVINSPLHF; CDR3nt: TGTGCCAGCAGTGGGACAGGGGTCATTAATTCACCCCTCCACTTT
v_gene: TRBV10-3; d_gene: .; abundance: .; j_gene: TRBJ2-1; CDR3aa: CAISEGAGRNEQFF; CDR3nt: TGTGCCATCAGTGAAGGGGCGGGACGGAATGAGCAGTTCTTC
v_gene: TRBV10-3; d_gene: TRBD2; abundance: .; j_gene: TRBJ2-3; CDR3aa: CAIRPTSGTDTQYF; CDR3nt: TGTGCCATCAGGCCTACTAGCGGCACAGATACGCAGTATTTT
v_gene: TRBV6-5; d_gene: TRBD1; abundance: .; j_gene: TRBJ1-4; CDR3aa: CASSYQGQGGEKLFF; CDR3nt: TGTGCCAGCAGTTACCAGGGACAGGGAGGAGAAAAACTGTTTTTT
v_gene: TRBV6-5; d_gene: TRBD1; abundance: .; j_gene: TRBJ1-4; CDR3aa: CASSQDRGQKKLFF; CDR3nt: TGTGCCAGCAGTCAGGACAGGGGGCAGAAAAAACTGTTTTTT
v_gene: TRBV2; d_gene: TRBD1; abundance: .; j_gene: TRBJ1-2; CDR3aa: CASSEGQGADGYTF; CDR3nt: TGTGCCAGCAGTGAAGGACAGGGGGCGGATGGCTACACCTTC
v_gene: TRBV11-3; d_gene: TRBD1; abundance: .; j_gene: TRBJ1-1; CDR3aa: CASSPGGRGTEAFF; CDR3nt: TGTGCCAGCAGCCCAGGGGGGAGAGGAACTGAAGCTTTCTTT
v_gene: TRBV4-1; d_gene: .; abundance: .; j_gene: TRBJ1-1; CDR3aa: CASSQDGRGTEAFF; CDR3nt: TGCGCCAGCAGCCAAGATGGTAGGGGCACTGAAGCTTTCTTT
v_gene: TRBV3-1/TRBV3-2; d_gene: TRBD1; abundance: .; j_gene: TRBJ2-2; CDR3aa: CASSQEGGTGSPGELFF; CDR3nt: TGTGCCAGCAGCCAAGAGGGAGGGACAGGGAGCCCCGGGGAGCTGTTTTTT
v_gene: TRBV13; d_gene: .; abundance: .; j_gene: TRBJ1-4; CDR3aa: CASSLQVNEKLFF; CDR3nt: TGTGCCAGCAGCTTACAGGTCAATGAAAAACTGTTTTTT
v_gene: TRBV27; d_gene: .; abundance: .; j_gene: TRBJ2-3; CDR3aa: CASSLSRTFGGIGETQYF; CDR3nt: TGTGCCAGCAGTTTATCCCGTACTTTCGGGGGAATCGGCGAGACGCAGTATTTT
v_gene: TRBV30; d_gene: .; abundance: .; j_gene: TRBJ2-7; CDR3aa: CTWSVGRAPQYF; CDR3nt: TGTACCTGGAGTGTCGGCAGGGCGCCGCAGTACTTC
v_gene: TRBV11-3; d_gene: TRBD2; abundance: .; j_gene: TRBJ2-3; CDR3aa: CASSLVRGVLSTDTQYF; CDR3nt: TGTGCCAGCAGCTTGGTGCGGGGGGTACTTAGCACAGATACGCAGTATTTT
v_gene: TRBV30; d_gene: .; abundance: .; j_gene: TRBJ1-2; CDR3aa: CAWSTNSGYGYTF; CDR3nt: TGTGCCTGGAGTACCAATAGCGGCTATGGCTACACCTTC